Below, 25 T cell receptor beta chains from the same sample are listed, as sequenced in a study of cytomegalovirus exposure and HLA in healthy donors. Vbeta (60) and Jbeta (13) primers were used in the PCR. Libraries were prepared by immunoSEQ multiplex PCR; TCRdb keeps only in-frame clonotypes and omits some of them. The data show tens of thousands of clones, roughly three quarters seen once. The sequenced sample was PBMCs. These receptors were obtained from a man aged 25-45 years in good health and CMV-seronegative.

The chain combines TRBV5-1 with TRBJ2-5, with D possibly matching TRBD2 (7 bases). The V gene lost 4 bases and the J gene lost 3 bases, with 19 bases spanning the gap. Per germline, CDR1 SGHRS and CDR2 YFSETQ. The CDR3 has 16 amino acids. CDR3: CASSPIPGEGKETQYF. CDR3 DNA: TGCGCCAGCAGCCCGATACCAGGGGAGGGGAAAGAGACCCAGTACTTC.

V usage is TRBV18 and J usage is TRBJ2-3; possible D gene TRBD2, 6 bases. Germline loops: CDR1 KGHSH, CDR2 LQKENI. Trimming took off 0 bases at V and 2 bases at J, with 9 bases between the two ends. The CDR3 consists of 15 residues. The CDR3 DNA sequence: TGTGCCAGCTCACCACCGGGGGGAAACACAGATACGCAGTATTTT. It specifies CASSPPGGNTDTQYF. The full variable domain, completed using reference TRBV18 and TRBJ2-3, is NAGVMQNPRHLVRRRGQEARLRCSPMKGHSHVYWYRQLPEEGLKFMVYLQKENIIDESGMPKERFSAEFPKEGPSILRIQQVVRGDSAAYFCASSPPGGNTDTQYFGPGTRLTVL.

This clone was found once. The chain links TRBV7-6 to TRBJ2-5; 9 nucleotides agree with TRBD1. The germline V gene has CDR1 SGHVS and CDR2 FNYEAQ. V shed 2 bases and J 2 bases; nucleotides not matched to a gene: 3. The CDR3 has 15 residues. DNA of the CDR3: TGTGCCAGCAGCTTACTGGACAGGGGACAAGAGACCCAGTACTTC. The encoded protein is CASSLLDRGQETQYF.

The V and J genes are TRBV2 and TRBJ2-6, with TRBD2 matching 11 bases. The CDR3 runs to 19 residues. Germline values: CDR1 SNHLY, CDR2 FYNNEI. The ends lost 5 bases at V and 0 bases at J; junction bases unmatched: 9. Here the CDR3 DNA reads TGTGCCAGCAGTTCCCGAACTAGCGGGGGTAGCTCTGGGGCCAACGTCCTGACTTTC. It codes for CASSSRTSGGSSGANVLTF.

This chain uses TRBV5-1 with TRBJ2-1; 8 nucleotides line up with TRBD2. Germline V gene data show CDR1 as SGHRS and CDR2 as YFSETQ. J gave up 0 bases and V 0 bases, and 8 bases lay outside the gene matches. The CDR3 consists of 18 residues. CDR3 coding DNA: TGCGCCAGCAGCTTGGATCCTCCGGGACTAGTCTCCTACAATGAGCAGTTCTTC. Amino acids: CASSLDPPGLVSYNEQFF.

CDR3 nucleotides: TGTGCCAGCAGTACGGTCCAGGGGGCTGGAAACACCATATATTTT. Protein: CASSTVQGAGNTIYF. The chain has TRBV6-5 and TRBJ1-3, with TRBD1 matching 7 bases. The ends lost 5 bases at V and 2 bases at J; junction bases unmatched: 6. Germline CDR1 MNHEY, CDR2 SVGAGI. The CDR3 is 15 amino acids.

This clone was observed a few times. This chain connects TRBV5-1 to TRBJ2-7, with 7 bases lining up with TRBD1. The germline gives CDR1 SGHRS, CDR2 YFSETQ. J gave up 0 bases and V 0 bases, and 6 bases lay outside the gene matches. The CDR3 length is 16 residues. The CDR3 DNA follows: TGCGCCAGCAGCTTGGACGGGACAGCAAACTCCTACGAGCAGTACTTC. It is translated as CASSLDGTANSYEQYF.

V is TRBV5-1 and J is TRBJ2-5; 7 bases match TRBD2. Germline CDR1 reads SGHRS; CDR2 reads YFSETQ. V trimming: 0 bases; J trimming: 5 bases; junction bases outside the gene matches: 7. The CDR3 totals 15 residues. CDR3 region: CASSLAGLESETQYF. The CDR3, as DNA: TGCGCCAGCAGCTTGGCAGGACTAGAATCGGAGACCCAGTACTTC.

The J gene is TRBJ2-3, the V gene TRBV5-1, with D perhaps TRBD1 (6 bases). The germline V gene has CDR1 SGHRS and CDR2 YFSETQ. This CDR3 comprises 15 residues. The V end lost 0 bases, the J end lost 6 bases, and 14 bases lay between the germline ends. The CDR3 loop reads CASSLAGDGLDTQYF. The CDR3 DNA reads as TGCGCCAGCAGCTTGGCAGGGGATGGCCTCGATACGCAGTATTTT.

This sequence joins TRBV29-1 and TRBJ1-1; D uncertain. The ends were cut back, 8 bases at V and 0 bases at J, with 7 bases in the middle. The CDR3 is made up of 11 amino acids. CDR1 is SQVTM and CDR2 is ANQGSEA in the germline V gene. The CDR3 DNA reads TGCAGCATCACAGTGAACACTGAAGCTTTCTTT. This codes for CSITVNTEAFF.

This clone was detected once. In nucleotides, the CDR3 is TGTGCCAGCAGCGTAGCAGGGCAGCCTAATGAAAAACTGTTTTTT. Translation: CASSVAGQPNEKLFF. The chain has TRBV9 and TRBJ1-4; D perhaps matches TRBD1 (5 bases). V lost 0 bases, J lost 3 bases, and 9 bases lay in between. The CDR3 has 15 amino acids. CDR1 is SGDLS, CDR2 YYNGEE, per germline.

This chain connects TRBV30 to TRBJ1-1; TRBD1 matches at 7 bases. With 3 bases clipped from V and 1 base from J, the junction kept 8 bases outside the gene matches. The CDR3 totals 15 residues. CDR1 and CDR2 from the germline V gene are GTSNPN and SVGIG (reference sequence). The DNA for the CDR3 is TGTGCCTGGAGGATGATGGGACAGCCGAACACTGAAGCTTTCTTT. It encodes CAWRMMGQPNTEAFF.

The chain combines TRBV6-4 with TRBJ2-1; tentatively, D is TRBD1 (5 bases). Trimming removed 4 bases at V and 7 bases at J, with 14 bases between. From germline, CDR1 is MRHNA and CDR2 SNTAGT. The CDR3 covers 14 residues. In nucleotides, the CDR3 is TGTGCCAGCAGTGGGCAGGGTCCCGCGAATGAGCAGTTCTTC. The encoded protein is CASSGQGPANEQFF.

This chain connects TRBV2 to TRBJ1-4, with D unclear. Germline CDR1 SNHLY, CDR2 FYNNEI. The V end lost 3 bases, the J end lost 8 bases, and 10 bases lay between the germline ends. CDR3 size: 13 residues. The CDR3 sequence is CASSDSGEEKLFF. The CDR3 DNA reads TGTGCCAGCAGTGATAGTGGGGAGGAAAAACTGTTTTTT. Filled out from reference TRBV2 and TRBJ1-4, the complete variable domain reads EPEVTQTPSHQVTQMGQEVILRCVPISNHLYFYWYRQILGQKVEFLVSFYNNEISEKSEIFDDQFSVERPDGSNFTLKIRSTKLEDSAMYFCASSDSGEEKLFFGSGTQLSVL.

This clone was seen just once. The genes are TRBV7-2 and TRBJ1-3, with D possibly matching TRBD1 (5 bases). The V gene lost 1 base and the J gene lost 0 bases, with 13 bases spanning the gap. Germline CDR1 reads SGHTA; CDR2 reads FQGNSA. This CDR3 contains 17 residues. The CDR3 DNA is TGTGCCAGCAGCTTAGGGTACAGGAGAGTCTCTGGAAACACCATATATTTT. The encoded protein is CASSLGYRRVSGNTIYF.

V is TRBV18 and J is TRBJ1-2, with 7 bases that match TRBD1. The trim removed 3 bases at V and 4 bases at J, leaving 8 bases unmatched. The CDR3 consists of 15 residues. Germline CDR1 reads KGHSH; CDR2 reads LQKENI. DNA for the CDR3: TGTGCCAGCTCACCTACAGGGGAGGTCGGCTATGGCTACACCTTC. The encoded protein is CASSPTGEVGYGYTF.

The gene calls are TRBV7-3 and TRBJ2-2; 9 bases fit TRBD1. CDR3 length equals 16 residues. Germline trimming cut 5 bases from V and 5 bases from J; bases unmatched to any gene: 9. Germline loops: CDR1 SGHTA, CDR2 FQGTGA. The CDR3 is CASSPPGTGRTGELFF. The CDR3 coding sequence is TGTGCCAGCAGCCCGCCCGGGACAGGGAGAACCGGGGAGCTGTTTTTT.

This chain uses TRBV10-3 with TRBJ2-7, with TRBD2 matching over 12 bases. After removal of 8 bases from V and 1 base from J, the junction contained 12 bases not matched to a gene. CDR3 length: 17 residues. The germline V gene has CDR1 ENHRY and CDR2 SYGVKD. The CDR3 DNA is TGTGCCATCCAATCACCGGGACTAGCGGGCGTATCCTACGAGCAGTACTTC. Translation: CAIQSPGLAGVSYEQYF.

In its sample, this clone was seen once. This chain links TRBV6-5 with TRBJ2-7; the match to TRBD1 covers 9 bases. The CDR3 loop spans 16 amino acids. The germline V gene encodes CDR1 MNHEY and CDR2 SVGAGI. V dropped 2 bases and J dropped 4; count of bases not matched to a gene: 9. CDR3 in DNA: TGTGCCAGCAGTTACGGGTTCGGGACAGGGTCTTACGAGCAGTACTTC. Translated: CASSYGFGTGSYEQYF.

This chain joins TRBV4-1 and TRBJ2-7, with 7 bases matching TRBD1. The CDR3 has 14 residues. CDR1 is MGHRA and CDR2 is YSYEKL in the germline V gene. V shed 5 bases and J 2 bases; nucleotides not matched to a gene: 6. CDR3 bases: TGCGCCAGCAGCAACAGGGGAGAAGCCTACGAGCAGTACTTC. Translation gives CASSNRGEAYEQYF.

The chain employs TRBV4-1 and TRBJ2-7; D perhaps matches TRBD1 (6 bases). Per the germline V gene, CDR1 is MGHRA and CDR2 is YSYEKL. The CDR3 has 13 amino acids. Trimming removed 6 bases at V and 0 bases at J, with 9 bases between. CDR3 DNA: TGCGCCAGCAGGCAGGACAGCTCCTACGAGCAGTACTTC. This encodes CASRQDSSYEQYF.

The CDR3, as DNA: TGTGCCAGCTCGTTCGAGGTCGGCAATCAGCCCCAGCATTTT. It translates to CASSFEVGNQPQHF. The V call is TRBV18, the J call TRBJ1-5; no clear D. Per germline, CDR1 KGHSH and CDR2 LQKENI. Trimming took off 6 bases at V and 2 bases at J, with 11 bases between the two ends. The length of the CDR3 is 14 residues.

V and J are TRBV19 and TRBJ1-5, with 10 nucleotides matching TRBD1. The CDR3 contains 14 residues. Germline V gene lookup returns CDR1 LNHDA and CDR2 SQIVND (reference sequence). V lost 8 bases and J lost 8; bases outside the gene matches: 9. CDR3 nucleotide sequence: TGTGCCAGTGCGACAGGGGGCGAGGGTGAGCCCCAGCATTTT. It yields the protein CASATGGEGEPQHF.

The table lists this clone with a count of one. This chain's CDR3 is CASSLGQGSSGNTIYF. CDR3 bases: TGTGCCAGCAGTTTGGGACAGGGCAGCTCTGGAAACACCATATATTTT. The chain links TRBV28 to TRBJ1-3; 9 bases are a match to TRBD1. The CDR3 has 16 amino acids. Looked up from germline, CDR1 is MDHEN and CDR2 is SYDVKM. The V gene end was trimmed by 3 bases and the J gene end by 0 bases; junction bases not matched to a gene: 3. The entire variable domain, with the rest obtained from reference TRBV28 and TRBJ1-3, is as follows: DVKVTQSSRYLVKRTGEKVFLECVQDMDHENMFWYRQDPGLGLRLIYFSYDVKMKEKGDIPEGYSVSREKKERFSLILESASTNQTSMYLCASSLGQGSSGNTIYFGEGSWLTVV.

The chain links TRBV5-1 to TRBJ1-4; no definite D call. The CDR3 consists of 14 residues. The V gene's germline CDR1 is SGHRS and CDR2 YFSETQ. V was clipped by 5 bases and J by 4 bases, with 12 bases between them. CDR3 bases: TGCGCCAGCAGAATTCCGGGTGGTAATGAAAAACTGTTTTTT. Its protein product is CASRIPGGNEKLFF.